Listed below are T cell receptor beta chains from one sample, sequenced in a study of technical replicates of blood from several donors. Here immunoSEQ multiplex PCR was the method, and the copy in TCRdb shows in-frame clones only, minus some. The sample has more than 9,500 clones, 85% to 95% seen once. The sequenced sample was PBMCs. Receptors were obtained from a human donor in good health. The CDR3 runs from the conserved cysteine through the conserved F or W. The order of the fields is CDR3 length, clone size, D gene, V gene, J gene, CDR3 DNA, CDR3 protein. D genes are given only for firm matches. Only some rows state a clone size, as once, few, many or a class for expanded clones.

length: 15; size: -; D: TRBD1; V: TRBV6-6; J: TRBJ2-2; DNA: TGTGCCAGCAGTTGGGACAGGTCGAACACCGGGGAGCTGTTTTTT; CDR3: CASSWDRSNTGELFF
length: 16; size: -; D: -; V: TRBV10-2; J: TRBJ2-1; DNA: TGCGCCAGCCGGGACTTAATGACGCGGAAGGGAGGTGAGCAGTTCTTC; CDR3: CASRDLMTRKGGEQFF
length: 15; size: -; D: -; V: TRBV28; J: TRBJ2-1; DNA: TGTGCCAGCAGTTTATCTTTCGTTACCTACAATGAGCAGTTCTTC; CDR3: CASSLSFVTYNEQFF
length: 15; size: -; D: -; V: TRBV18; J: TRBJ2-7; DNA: TGTGCCAGCTCACCCGGAGGAGCAGACGCCTACGAGCAGTACTTC; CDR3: CASSPGGADAYEQYF
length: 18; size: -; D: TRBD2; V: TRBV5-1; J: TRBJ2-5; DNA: TGCGCCAGCAGCTTGGCGGCTAGCGGGAGGATAGGGACGGAGACCCAGTACTTC; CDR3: CASSLAASGRIGTETQYF
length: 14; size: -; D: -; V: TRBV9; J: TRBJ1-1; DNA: TGTGCCAGCAGCGTAGAGGCAGGATCCACTGAAGCTTTCTTT; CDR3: CASSVEAGSTEAFF
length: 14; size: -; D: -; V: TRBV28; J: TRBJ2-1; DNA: TGTGCCAGCAGTCCCCCCGGACAGTACAATGAGCAGTTCTTC; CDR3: CASSPPGQYNEQFF
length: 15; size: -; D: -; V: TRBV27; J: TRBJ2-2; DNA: TGTGCCAGCAGTTTAGTTCAGGGGAACACCGGGGAGCTGTTTTTT; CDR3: CASSLVQGNTGELFF
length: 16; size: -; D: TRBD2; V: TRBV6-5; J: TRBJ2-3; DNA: TGTGCCAGCAGTTTGTGGACTAGCGGGACAACAGATACGCAGTATTTT; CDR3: CASSLWTSGTTDTQYF
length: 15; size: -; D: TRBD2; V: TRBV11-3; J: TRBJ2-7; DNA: TGTGCCAGTCCTAGACTAGCGACAAGCTCCTACGAGCAGTACTTC; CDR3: CASPRLATSSYEQYF
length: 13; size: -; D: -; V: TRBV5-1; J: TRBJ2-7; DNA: TGCGCCACCCGGCTCACCGGGACAAATGAGCAGTACTTC; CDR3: CATRLTGTNEQYF
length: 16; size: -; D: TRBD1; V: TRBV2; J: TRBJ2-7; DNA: TGTGCCAGCAGTGAAGCTGGGACAGGGGTTACAGGGGAGCAGTACTTC; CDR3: CASSEAGTGVTGEQYF
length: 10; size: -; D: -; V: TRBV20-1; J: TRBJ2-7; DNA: TGCAGTGCCAACTCCTACGAGCAGTACTTC; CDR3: CSANSYEQYF
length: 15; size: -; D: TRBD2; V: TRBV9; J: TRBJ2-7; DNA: TGTGCCAGCAGCGCTACTAGCGGGGTGGCCCACGAGCAGTACTTC; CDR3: CASSATSGVAHEQYF
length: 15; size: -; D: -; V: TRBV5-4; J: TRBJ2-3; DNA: TGTGCCAGCAGCGCCAGCTATAGGGACACGAATACGCAGTATTTT; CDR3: CASSASYRDTNTQYF
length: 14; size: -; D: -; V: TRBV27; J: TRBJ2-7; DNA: TGTGCCAGCAGTTCACTAGTTCCCTCCTACGAGCAGTACTTC; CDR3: CASSSLVPSYEQYF
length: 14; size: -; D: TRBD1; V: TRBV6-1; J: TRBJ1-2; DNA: TGTGCCAGCAGTACCACCACAGGGGAAGGTGGCTACACCTTC; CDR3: CASSTTTGEGGYTF
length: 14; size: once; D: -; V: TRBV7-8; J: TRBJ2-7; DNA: TGTGCCAGCAGCTTAGGAGAAATCTCCTACGAGCAGTACTTC; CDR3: CASSLGEISYEQYF
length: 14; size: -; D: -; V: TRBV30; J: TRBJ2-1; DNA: TGTGCCTGGAGATCTCCAGCGGTCACCAATGAGCAGTTCTTC; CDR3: CAWRSPAVTNEQFF
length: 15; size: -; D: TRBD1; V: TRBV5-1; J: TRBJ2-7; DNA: TGCGCCAGCAGCTTGCTCGGGACAGGCTCCTACGAGCAGTACTTC; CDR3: CASSLLGTGSYEQYF
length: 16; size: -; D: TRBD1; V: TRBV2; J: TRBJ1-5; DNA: TGTGCCAGCAGTACAGGACAGGGAGGAAGGGGTCAGCCCCAGCATTTT; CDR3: CASSTGQGGRGQPQHF
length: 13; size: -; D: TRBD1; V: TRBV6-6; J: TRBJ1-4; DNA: TGTGCCAGCAGTTACGGGACAGGTGAAAAACTGTTTTTT; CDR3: CASSYGTGEKLFF
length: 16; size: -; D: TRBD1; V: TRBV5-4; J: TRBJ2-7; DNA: TGTGCCAGCAGCTGGGGGTGGGGACAGGGGAATGACGAGCAGTACTTC; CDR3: CASSWGWGQGNDEQYF
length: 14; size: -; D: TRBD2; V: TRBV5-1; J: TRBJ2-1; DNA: TGCGCCAGCACCCTGAGCGGGGCCAGTAATGAGCAGTTCTTC; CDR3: CASTLSGASNEQFF
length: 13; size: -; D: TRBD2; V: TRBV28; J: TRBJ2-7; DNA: TGTGCCAGCGGGCTAGCGGGAACGTACGAGCAGTACTTC; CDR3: CASGLAGTYEQYF
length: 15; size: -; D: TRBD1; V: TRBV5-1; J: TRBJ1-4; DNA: TGCGCCAGCACCCTGTGGGCAGGGGGAGATGAAAAACTGTTTTTT; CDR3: CASTLWAGGDEKLFF
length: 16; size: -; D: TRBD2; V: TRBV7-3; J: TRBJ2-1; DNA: TGTGCCAGCAGCTTAGTTCTAGCGGGAGGAGTCCATGAGCAGTTCTTC; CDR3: CASSLVLAGGVHEQFF
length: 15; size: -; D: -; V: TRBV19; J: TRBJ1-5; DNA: TGTGCCAGTAGTATGGCAGGGGCGGTCAATCAGCCCCAGCATTTT; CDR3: CASSMAGAVNQPQHF
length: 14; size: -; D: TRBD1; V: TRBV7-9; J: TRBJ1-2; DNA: TGTGCCAGCAGCTTTGAGGGGACAGACTATGGCTACACCTTC; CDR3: CASSFEGTDYGYTF
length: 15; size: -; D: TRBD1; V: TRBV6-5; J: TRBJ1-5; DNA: TGTGCCAGCAGCCCGACAGGGCCGAGCAATCAGCCCCAGCATTTT; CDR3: CASSPTGPSNQPQHF
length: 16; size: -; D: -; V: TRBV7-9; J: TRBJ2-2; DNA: TGTGCCAGCAGTTCCCCCCGTAGCGGAGACACCGGGGAGCTGTTTTTT; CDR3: CASSSPRSGDTGELFF
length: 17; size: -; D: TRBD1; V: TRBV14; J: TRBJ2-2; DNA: TGTGCCAGCAGCCAAAAATTAGGACAGGGTAACACCGGGGAGCTGTTTTTT; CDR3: CASSQKLGQGNTGELFF
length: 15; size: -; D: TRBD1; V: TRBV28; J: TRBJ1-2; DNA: TGTGCCAGCAGGCCCTTCAGGGGGCTTGGCTATGGCTACACCTTC; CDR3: CASRPFRGLGYGYTF
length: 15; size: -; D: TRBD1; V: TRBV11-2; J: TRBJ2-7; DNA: TGTGCCAGCAGCTTGGGGACAGGGGTGTCCTACGAGCAGTACTTC; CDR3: CASSLGTGVSYEQYF
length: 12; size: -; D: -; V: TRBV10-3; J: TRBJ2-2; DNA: TGTGCCACATCGGACAGCACCGGGGAGCTGTTTTTT; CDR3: CATSDSTGELFF
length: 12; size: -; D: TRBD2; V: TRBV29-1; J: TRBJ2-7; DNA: TGCAGCGTTGGGCAGGGAGGGAACGAGCAGTACTTC; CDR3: CSVGQGGNEQYF
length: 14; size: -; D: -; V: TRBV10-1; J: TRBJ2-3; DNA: TGCGCCAGCAGCCTAAACCTACAGGGAGATACGCAGTATTTT; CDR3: CASSLNLQGDTQYF
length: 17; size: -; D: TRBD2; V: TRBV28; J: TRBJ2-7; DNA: TGTGCCAGCAGTTTATGGGGACTAGCGGGATCCGACTACGAGCAGTACTTC; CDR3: CASSLWGLAGSDYEQYF
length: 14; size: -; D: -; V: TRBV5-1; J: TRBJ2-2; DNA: TGCGCCAGCAGCTTTAATACGAACACCGGGGAGCTGTTTTTT; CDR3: CASSFNTNTGELFF
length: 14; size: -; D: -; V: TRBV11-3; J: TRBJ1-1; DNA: TGTGCCAGCAGTCTAGACAGTGTGAACACTGAAGCTTTCTTT; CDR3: CASSLDSVNTEAFF